The clone carrying this T cell receptor beta chain appeared a few times. The data derive from a study of early T cells in non-severe SARS-CoV-2 infection. Study-level information: The chains were unpaired, and the sequenced material was bulk RNA from unsorted whole blood.

TCRdb analysed the 5' RACE reads with MiXCR anew, one entry per CDR3 protein. The repertoire holds under 60,000 distinct CDR3 sequences, around 14% seen once, with roughly 10% in the top ten. Germline V CDR1 and CDR2: MDHEN, SYDVKM. The junction had 6 bases not matched to a gene; V was cut back by 3 bases and J by 4 bases. There are 15 residues in the CDR3. The clonotype was recovered from an adult who was a healthcare worker with PCR-confirmed SARS-CoV-2 infection or an uninfected control (not recorded which). The gene calls are TRBV28 and TRBJ2-3, with 8 bases lining up with TRBD2. Sequencing was performed on whole blood. Here the CDR3 reads CASSFRRGAADTQYF. The CDR3 DNA sequence: TGTGCCAGCAGTTTTCGGCGGGGGGCTGCAGATACGCAGTATTTT. The complete variable domain, with remaining parts taken from reference TRBV28 and TRBJ2-3, reads DVKVTQSSRYLVKRTGEKVFLECVQDMDHENMFWYRQDPGLGLRLIYFSYDVKMKEKGDIPEGYSVSREKKERFSLILESASTNQTSMYLCASSFRRGAADTQYFGPGTRLTVL.